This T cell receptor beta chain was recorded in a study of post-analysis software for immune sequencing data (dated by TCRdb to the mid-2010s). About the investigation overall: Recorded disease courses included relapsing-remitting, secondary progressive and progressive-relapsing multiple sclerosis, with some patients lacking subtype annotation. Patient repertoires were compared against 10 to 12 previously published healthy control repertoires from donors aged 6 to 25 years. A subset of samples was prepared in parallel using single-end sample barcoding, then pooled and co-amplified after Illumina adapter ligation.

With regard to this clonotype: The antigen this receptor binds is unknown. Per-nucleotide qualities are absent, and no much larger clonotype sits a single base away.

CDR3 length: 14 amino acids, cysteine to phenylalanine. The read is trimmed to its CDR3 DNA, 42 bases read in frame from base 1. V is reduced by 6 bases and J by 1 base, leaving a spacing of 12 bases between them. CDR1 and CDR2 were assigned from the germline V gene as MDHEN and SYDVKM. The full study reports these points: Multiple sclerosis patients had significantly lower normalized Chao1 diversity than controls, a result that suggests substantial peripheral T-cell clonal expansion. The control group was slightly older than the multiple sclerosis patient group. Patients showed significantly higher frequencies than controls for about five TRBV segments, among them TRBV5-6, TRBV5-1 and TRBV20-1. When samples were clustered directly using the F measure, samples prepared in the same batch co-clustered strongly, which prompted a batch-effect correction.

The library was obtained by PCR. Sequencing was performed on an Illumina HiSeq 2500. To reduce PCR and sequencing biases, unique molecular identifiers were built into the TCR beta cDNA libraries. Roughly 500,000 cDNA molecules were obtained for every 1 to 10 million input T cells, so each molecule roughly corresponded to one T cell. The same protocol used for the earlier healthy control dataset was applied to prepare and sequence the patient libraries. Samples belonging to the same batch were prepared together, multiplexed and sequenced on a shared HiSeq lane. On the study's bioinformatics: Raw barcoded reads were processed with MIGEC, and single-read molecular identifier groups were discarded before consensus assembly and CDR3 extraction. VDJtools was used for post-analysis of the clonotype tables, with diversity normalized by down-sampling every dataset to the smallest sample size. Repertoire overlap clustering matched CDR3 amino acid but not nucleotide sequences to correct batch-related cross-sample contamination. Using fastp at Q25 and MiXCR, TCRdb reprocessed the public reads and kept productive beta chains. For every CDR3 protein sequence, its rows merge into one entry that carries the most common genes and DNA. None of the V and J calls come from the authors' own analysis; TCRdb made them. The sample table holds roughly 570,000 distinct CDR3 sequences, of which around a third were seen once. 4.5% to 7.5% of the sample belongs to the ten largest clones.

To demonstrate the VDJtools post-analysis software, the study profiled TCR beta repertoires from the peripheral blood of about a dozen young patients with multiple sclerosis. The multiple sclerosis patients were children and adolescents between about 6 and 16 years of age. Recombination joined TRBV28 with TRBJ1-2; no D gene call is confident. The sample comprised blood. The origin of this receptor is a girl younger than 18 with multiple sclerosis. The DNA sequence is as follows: TGTGCCAGCAGGACAATGCAGCTTAACTATGGCTACACCTTC. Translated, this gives CASRTMQLNYGYTF.